These 19 T cell receptor beta chains originate from one sample sequenced in a study of Ad26.COV2.S vaccination and SARS-CoV-2 variants. The treatment here: approximately 18 received Ad26.COV2.S at low or high dose, single or two shots; about 5 received placebo; per-sample allocation not given. At day 63 after the first vaccine or placebo injection, samples were drawn. Sequencing used immunoSEQ multiplex PCR; TCRdb keeps in-frame clones, though not all of them. This table has some 250,000 clones, more than 75% appearing once. The sample in question was peripheral blood, obtained in a trial of Ad26.COV2.S vaccine versus placebo. These TCRs come from a person between 18 and 65 years old who received the Ad26.COV2.S COVID-19 vaccine or a placebo.

This chain joins TRBV11-2 and TRBJ1-4; D is undetermined. Trimming removed 5 bases at V and 0 bases at J, with 13 bases between. Germline loops: CDR1 SGHAT, CDR2 FQNNGV. CDR3 length equals 16 residues. In DNA, the CDR3 is TGTGCCAGCAGCACCCAGGCGGTTGCAACTAATGAAAAACTGTTTTTT. Amino acids: CASSTQAVATNEKLFF.

The chain combines TRBV30 with TRBJ2-7, with D perhaps given as TRBD1 or TRBD2 (6 bases each). CDR3 length: 13 residues. Trimming shortened V by 2 bases and J by 6 bases, and 14 bases separated the two germline ends. From germline, CDR1 is GTSNPN and CDR2 SVGIG (reference sequence). In nucleotides, the CDR3 is TGTGCCTGGAGTTCAACAGGAGGGGGCGAGCAGTACTTC. Translating it yields CAWSSTGGGEQYF. Full variable domain (outside the CDR3, taken from reference TRBV30 and TRBJ2-7): SQTIHQWPATLVQPVGSPLSLECTVEGTSNPNLYWYRQAAGRGLQLLFYSVGIGQISSEVPQNLSASRPQDRQFILSSKKLLLSDSGFYLCAWSSTGGGEQYFGPGTRLTVT.

This sequence joins TRBV7-9 and TRBJ2-1; TRBD2 agrees at 14 bases. The V and J ends lost 3 bases and 8 bases, in that order; junction bases with no gene match: 6. CDR1 SEHNR and CDR2 FQNEAQ come from the germline V gene (reference sequence). The CDR3 runs to 16 residues. CDR3 bases: TGTGCCAGCAGCTTTGGGACTAGCGGGAGTCGGGATGAGCAGTTCTTC. It codes for CASSFGTSGSRDEQFF.

This clone was observed a handful of times. V is TRBV6-2 or TRBV6-3 and J is TRBJ1-2; no clear D. The V gene lost 6 bases and the J gene lost 5 bases, with 7 bases spanning the gap. Looked up from germline, CDR1 is MNHEY and CDR2 is SVGEGT. This CDR3 is 11 amino acids long. The CDR3 here is CASSRGYGYTF. CDR3 DNA: TGTGCCAGCAGCCGCGGGTATGGCTACACCTTC.

The chain couples TRBV6-1 to TRBJ1-4; D may be TRBD1 (6 bases). CDR3 length: 16 residues. Trimming shortened V by 3 bases and J by 3 bases, and 14 bases separated the two germline ends. Germline CDR1 MNHNS, CDR2 SASEGT. The CDR3 here is CASSDPGERANEKLFF. The CDR3 DNA reads as TGTGCCAGCAGTGATCCAGGGGAGAGGGCTAATGAAAAACTGTTTTTT.

The genes are TRBV5-4 and TRBJ1-6; weak D call: TRBD1 (5 bases). The germline CDR1 and CDR2 sequences are SGHNT and YYREEE (reference sequence). The CDR3 contains 15 residues. V lost 4 bases, J lost 10 bases, and 18 bases lay in between. The CDR3 DNA sequence: TGTGCCAGCAGCCCCCAGGGTTACGTAGGATCACCCCTCCACTTT. This gives the protein CASSPQGYVGSPLHF. Supplemented by reference TRBV5-4 and TRBJ1-6, the full variable domain reads ETGVTQSPTHLIKTRGQQVTLRCSSQSGHNTVSWYQQALGQGPQFIFQYYREEENGRGNFPPRFSGLQFPNYSSELNVNALELDDSALYLCASSPQGYVGSPLHFGNGTRLTVT.

The chain couples TRBV5-5 to TRBJ1-4, with a possible D match to TRBD1 (5 bases). Trimming pared 0 bases from V and 8 bases from J, leaving 11 bases between. The CDR3 has 14 amino acids. Germline V CDR1 and CDR2: SGHKS, YYEKEE (reference sequence). The CDR3 DNA reads TGTGCCAGCAGCTTGGGCACAGGTGGGGAAAAACTGTTTTTT. Protein sequence: CASSLGTGGEKLFF.

This clone was detected a few times. This chain connects TRBV10-3 to TRBJ1-3, with D uncertain. Trimming removed 6 bases at V and 8 bases at J, with 11 bases between. This CDR3 region has 12 residues. CDR1 and CDR2 (germline): ENHRY, SYGVKD. CDR3 loop: CAISHKPDTIYF. The CDR3 DNA reads TGTGCCATCAGCCACAAACCTGACACCATATATTTT.

This clone was observed a single time. This chain connects TRBV19 to TRBJ2-7; D perhaps matches TRBD2 (5 bases). Per the germline V gene, CDR1 is LNHDA and CDR2 is SQIVND (reference sequence). This CDR3 spans 13 amino acids. V was pared by 5 bases and J by 3 bases, with 11 bases between. The CDR3 reads CASSLRASYEQYF. The DNA for the CDR3 is TGTGCCAGTAGTCTGCGGGCCAGCTACGAGCAGTACTTC. The variable domain in full, completed from reference TRBV19 and TRBJ2-7, reads DGGITQSPKYLFRKEGQNVTLSCEQNLNHDAMYWYRQDPGQGLRLIYYSQIVNDFQKGDIAEGYSVSREKKESFPLTVTSAQKNPTAFYLCASSLRASYEQYFGPGTRLTVT.

The CDR3 loop reads CASSLGLAAYNEQFF. The DNA of the CDR3 is TGCGCCAGCAGCTTGGGACTAGCAGCCTACAATGAGCAGTTCTTC. This chain uses TRBV5-1 with TRBJ2-1; 7 nucleotides align to TRBD2. This CDR3 is built from 15 residues. The J segment lost 2 bases and the V segment lost 0 bases, leaving 2 bases of the junction unmatched. Germline-derived CDR1 and CDR2 are SGHRS and YFSETQ.

As for this clone: At the DNA level, this CDR3 is encoded by other sequences in the same sample as well. The chain is built from TRBV5-4 and TRBJ1-1; D is uncertain. Per the germline V gene, CDR1 is SGHNT and CDR2 is YYREEE (reference sequence). V lost 0 bases to trimming and J lost 0 bases, with 6 bases between them. This CDR3 comprises 14 residues. The CDR3 is CASSLGPMNTEAFF. The CDR3 DNA follows: TGTGCCAGCAGCTTGGGCCCGATGAACACTGAAGCTTTCTTT.

This chain links TRBV5-4 with TRBJ1-2; D is undetermined. From germline, CDR1 is SGHNT and CDR2 YYREEE (reference sequence). V gave up 4 bases and J gave up 1 base, with 8 bases separating them. The CDR3 spans 13 residues. The CDR3 loop reads CASSPDGNYGYTF. The CDR3 DNA is TGTGCCAGCAGCCCCGACGGTAACTATGGCTACACCTTC. Full variable domain (outside the CDR3, taken from reference TRBV5-4 and TRBJ1-2): ETGVTQSPTHLIKTRGQQVTLRCSSQSGHNTVSWYQQALGQGPQFIFQYYREEENGRGNFPPRFSGLQFPNYSSELNVNALELDDSALYLCASSPDGNYGYTFGSGTRLTVV.

The chain carries TRBV9 and TRBJ2-7; 9 bases fit TRBD2. Losses at the gene ends were 4 bases for V and 3 bases for J; bases not matched to a gene: 11. The CDR3 consists of 16 residues. Germline lookup yields CDR1 SGDLS and CDR2 YYNGEE. CDR3 DNA: TGTGCCAGCAGCCCCCAGCCGGCTAGCGGGGTCTACGAGCAGTACTTC. Its translation is CASSPQPASGVYEQYF. Full variable domain (missing parts from reference TRBV9 and TRBJ2-7): DSGVTQTPKHLITATGQRVTLRCSPRSGDLSVYWYQQSLDQGLQFLIQYYNGEERAKGNILERFSAQQFPDLHSELNLSSLELGDSALYFCASSPQPASGVYEQYFGPGTRLTVT.

The chain carries TRBV6-6 and TRBJ2-4; D possibly matches TRBD1 or TRBD2 (5 bases each). Germline V gives CDR1 MNHNY, CDR2 SVGAGI (reference sequence). Trimming took 2 bases from V and 10 from J, leaving 18 bases between them. The CDR3 sequence is 15 residues long. This chain's CDR3 is CASSYPKGTVPIQYF. Here the CDR3 DNA reads TGTGCCAGCAGTTACCCCAAAGGGACGGTACCTATTCAGTACTTC.

V usage is TRBV5-4 and J usage is TRBJ2-7; TRBD1 agrees at 9 bases. Trimming cost V 0 bases and J 0 bases; bases outside gene matches: 1. CDR3 length equals 15 residues. CDR1 and CDR2 (germline): SGHNT, YYREEE (reference sequence). The CDR3 here is CASSLATGGSYEQYF. CDR3 DNA: TGTGCCAGCAGCTTGGCGACAGGGGGCTCCTACGAGCAGTACTTC.

This clone was counted a single time. V usage is TRBV4-3 and J usage is TRBJ1-5; 7 nucleotides line up with TRBD1. The CDR3 loop spans 15 amino acids. V shed 1 base, J shed 6 bases, and the junction held 6 bases outside the gene matches. Germline V lookup: CDR1 LGHNA, CDR2 YSLEER. The CDR3 sequence is CASSQVQGGGQPQHF. As DNA, the CDR3 is TGCGCCAGCAGCCAAGTTCAGGGGGGCGGTCAGCCCCAGCATTTT.

The V gene is TRBV28, the J gene TRBJ2-3; D might be TRBD2 (5 bases). CDR3 length: 15 residues. Germline loops: CDR1 MDHEN, CDR2 SYDVKM. Trimming took 0 bases from V and 2 from J, leaving 9 bases between them. CDR3 residues: CASSLWKGLTDTQYF. CDR3 coding DNA: TGTGCCAGCAGTTTATGGAAAGGACTCACAGATACGCAGTATTTT.

The rearrangement links TRBV4-1 to TRBJ2-3; possibly TRBD1 or TRBD2 for D (6 bases each). With 3 bases removed from V and 4 bases from J, the gap between germline ends came to 20 bases. This CDR3 is built from 17 residues. CDR1 and CDR2 (germline): MGHRA, YSYEKL. CDR3 nucleotide sequence: TGCGCCAGCAGCCAGGGGTTAGGGGGAGGCGGAGCAGATACGCAGTATTTT. Protein product: CASSQGLGGGGADTQYF.

This clone was picked up one time. V is TRBV6-5 and J is TRBJ2-3, with 7 positions matching TRBD2. Trimming removed 4 bases from V and 1 base from J; junction bases left unmatched: 8. The CDR3 covers 16 residues. Germline-derived CDR1 and CDR2 are MNHEY and SVGAGI. CDR3 amino acids: CASSSLSGGGTDTQYF. Written as DNA, the CDR3 is TGTGCCAGCAGTTCCCTTAGTGGGGGGGGCACAGATACGCAGTATTTT.